Included here is one T cell receptor (beta chain) sequence, with context. Its binding antigen is unknown. The input lacks base qualities; no much larger clone sits a single base away. This sample is part of a study of T cells in tuberculosis (dated by TCRdb to between 2017 and 2018). Regarding the research as a whole: The study combined CD1B tetramers and high-throughput TCR immunosequencing to characterize T cells specific for the mycobacterial lipid antigen glucose monomycolate (GMM). IGRA-negative adolescents, IGRA-positive adolescents with latent tuberculosis and adults with active tuberculosis, ten per group, were compared in a South African clinical cohort. What the authors observed across the whole study: Smaller NN-distances were partly driven by shorter CDR3-alpha lengths in active tuberculosis patients, and statistical significance was not reached for the TCR-beta difference. Clinical samples were selected based on which cryopreserved specimens were available, and the active tuberculosis cases were adults whereas the controls were adolescents. An accuracy of just under 90% (AUROC roughly 0.87) was reached by a classifier using the diverse GMM-specific repertoire, compared with 70% accuracy when GEM motif frequencies were used. Compared with IGRA-negative controls, TCR-alpha repertoires from active tuberculosis had smaller mean NN-distances to GMM-specific TCRs, which suggests that these TCRs underwent clonal expansion.

The immunoSEQ multiplex PCR assay was used to generate TCR libraries, with TCR-beta and/or TCR-alpha/delta assays applied to each sample. The amplified TCR libraries were sequenced on the Illumina high-throughput platform. The original pipeline was this. Clustering and dimensionality reduction were performed using pairwise TCRdist distances among GMM-specific receptors from ex vivo sorted or in vitro expanded T cells. Each clinical repertoire received a mean NN-distance score, defined as the average TCRdist to the nearest 10% of tetramer-positive reference sequences. GEM TCR motif frequency was calculated as the fraction of unique TCRs that matched known GEM sequences in V/J usage and CDR3 length. Active tuberculosis was classified by linear discriminant analysis with leave-one-out cross-validation, implemented in scikit-learn. TCRdb limited this immuneACCESS table to in-frame rearrangements with V and J called. A share of clones is missing; checked studies link under half to unresolved V genes, and the rest is unexplained. V and J calls and clone size are given by that table; D and trimming were obtained from the DNA. Present in this sample are roughly 34,000 clones, 97% of which were seen just once. The biggest ten clones account for roughly 6.2% of the sample.

The V end loses 4 bases and the J end loses 5 bases, and a stretch of 18 bases separates them. The germline V gene provides CDR1 SGDLS and CDR2 YYNGEE. The cysteine opens and the phenylalanine closes a CDR3 of 15 amino acids. The read is trimmed to its CDR3 DNA, 45 bases read in frame from base 1. At study entry, a tuberculin skin test and the QuantiFERON-TB GOLD In-Tube IGRA were used to screen adolescents for latent tuberculosis infection. Unsorted cryopreserved PBMC were immunosequenced, covering on average approximately 91,000 T cells per clinical donor. Eleven high schools in the Worcester region of the Western Cape, South Africa, served as enrollment sites for adolescents aged 12 to 18 years. Ten adolescents infected with M. tuberculosis and approximately ten uninfected adolescents were chosen and matched for age and sex. For the adolescents, PBMC were isolated by density centrifugation from freshly drawn heparinized blood and then cryopreserved.

This TCR was recovered from a donor between 10 and 35 years old with latent tuberculosis or without tuberculosis infection. The chain was built from TRBV9 and TRBJ1-2; the D gene is perhaps TRBD1, from 5 matching bases. Input material: PBMCs. This receptor has the CDR3 CASSPHYGGGYGYTF. In nucleotide form, the sequence is TGTGCCAGCAGCCCGCATTACGGGGGGGGATATGGCTACACCTTC.